These 23 T cell receptor beta chains originate from one sample sequenced in a study of T cells in Graves' hyperthyroidism and ophthalmopathy (dated by TCRdb to about 2019). Libraries were constructed by multiplex PCR. TCRdb names Illumina HiSeq 2000 as the instrument used. TCR beta CDR3 regions were amplified from RNA transcripts. A first-round RT-PCR of the TCR CDR3 used the HTBI primer set with the Qiagen OneStep RT-PCR kit. The public reads were reanalyzed by TCRdb: fastp trimming at Q25, MiXCR alignment, in-frame beta chains only. Identical CDR3 protein sequences are pooled into one entry, listed with their most common genes and DNA. The sample table lists over 300,000 distinct CDR3 sequences, 14% of them with a count of one. The ten top clones hold approximately 11% of the sample. Sequencing was done on a sample of blood. The receptor source for this set is a woman aged 55 to 70 with Graves' hyperthyroidism.

V is TRBV6-1 and J is TRBJ2-5, with 7 nucleotides matching TRBD1. V lost 6 bases and J lost 0; bases outside the gene matches: 7. CDR3 size: 15 residues. The germline CDR1 and CDR2 sequences are MNHNS and SASEGT. DNA for the CDR3: TGTGCCAGCAGAGGATTACAGGGGCACCAAGAGACCCAGTACTTC. Translating gives CASRGLQGHQETQYF.

This clonotype has just a few counts. This chain joins TRBV27 and TRBJ2-3, with TRBD2 matching 9 bases. The CDR3 totals 14 residues. Germline V gene data show CDR1 as MNHEY and CDR2 as SMNVEV (reference sequence). V lost 7 bases, J lost 6 bases, and 8 bases stayed unmatched. CDR3 bases: TGTGCCAGCAAGGGGGCTAGCGGGGTGGATACGCAGTATTTT. It is translated as CASKGASGVDTQYF.

This clonotype was seen a handful of times. This chain uses TRBV6-1 with TRBJ2-3; 12 positions agree with TRBD2. J was trimmed by 2 bases and V by 7 bases; bases with no gene match: 4. CDR3 length: 15 residues. The germline V gene has CDR1 MNHNS and CDR2 SASEGT. CDR3 sequence reads: CASTLAGGYTDTQYF. In DNA form, the CDR3 reads TGTGCCAGCACCCTAGCGGGAGGGTACACAGATACGCAGTATTTT.

This clonotype was seen ten or more times. The CDR3 DNA follows: TGTGCCAGCAGGAGCCTCAGGGACAACACTGAAGCTTTCTTT. Protein sequence: CASRSLRDNTEAFF. This sequence joins TRBV12-3 or TRBV12-4 and TRBJ1-1; perhaps TRBD1 as D (5 bases). The CDR3 extends over 14 amino acids. V lost 6 bases and J 2 bases, leaving 13 bases between the germline ends.

This clonotype has more than one count but fewer than ten. V usage is TRBV27 and J usage is TRBJ1-6; D uncertain. The CDR3 length is 13 residues. V shed 8 bases and J shed 8 bases, with 13 bases lying between them. Per the germline V gene, CDR1 is MNHEY and CDR2 is SMNVEV (reference sequence). The CDR3, as DNA: TGTGCCAGCCATTCCGGGTTACATTCACCCCTCCACTTT. It specifies CASHSGLHSPLHF.

This clonotype was found many times. J is TRBJ2-7 and V is TRBV10-3; 8 nucleotides line up with TRBD1. Germline CDR1 reads ENHRY; CDR2 reads SYGVKD. After removal of 7 bases from V and 0 bases from J, the junction contained 5 bases not matched to a gene. The CDR3 runs 14 residues. Here the CDR3 reads CAINGQGNSYEQYF. For the CDR3, the DNA is TGTGCCATCAATGGACAGGGTAACTCCTACGAGCAGTACTTC.

The table lists this clonotype with a few counts. The V and J genes are TRBV6-9 and TRBJ2-1; 13 bases map to TRBD2. From germline, CDR1 is MNHGY and CDR2 SVAAGI. Trimming cost V 2 bases and J 3 bases; bases outside gene matches: 4. CDR3 length equals 17 residues. As DNA, the CDR3 is TGTGCCAGCAGTTATGCCGGGACTAGCGGGAACTACAATGAGCAGTTCTTC. It yields the protein CASSYAGTSGNYNEQFF.

In this sample, this clonotype turned up many times. The chain carries TRBV6-2 or TRBV6-3 and TRBJ2-7, with D unclear. CDR3 size: 14 residues. CDR1 MNHEY and CDR2 SVGEGT come from the germline V gene. The V gene lost 7 bases and the J gene lost 2 bases, with 15 bases spanning the gap. The CDR3 protein is CASISDLRTYEQYF. DNA of the CDR3: TGTGCCAGCATTTCGGACCTAAGAACCTACGAGCAGTACTTC.

CDR3 amino acids: CASSFSIPSFF. The CDR3 DNA follows: TGTGCCAGCAGCTTTAGCATTCCAAGCTTCTTT. The rearrangement joins TRBV7-2 to TRBJ1-1, with no clear D. V was pared by 3 bases and J by 14 bases, with 13 bases between. This CDR3 contains 11 residues. Germline-derived CDR1 and CDR2 are SGHTA and FQGNSA.

The chain uses TRBV3-1 and TRBJ1-6; D unresolved. The germline CDR1 and CDR2 sequences are LGHDT and YNNKEL (reference sequence). V was shortened by 2 bases and J by 0 bases, with 8 bases between the two germline ends. CDR3 length: 16 amino acids. In DNA form, the CDR3 reads TGTGCCAGCAGCCAATCTGGGAGCTCCTATAATTCACCCCTCCACTTT. Its translation is CASSQSGSSYNSPLHF.

The genes are TRBV24-1 and TRBJ2-5, with 11 bases fitting TRBD2. The J segment lost 5 bases and the V segment lost 3 bases, leaving 4 bases of the junction unmatched. The CDR3 extends over 15 amino acids. The V gene's germline CDR1 is KGHDR and CDR2 SFDVKD. CDR3 sequence reads: CATSDPVAGGETQYF. In DNA form, the CDR3 reads TGTGCCACCAGTGATCCCGTAGCGGGAGGGGAGACCCAGTACTTC.

This clonotype has just a few counts. The rearrangement links TRBV7-9 to TRBJ1-2, with a weak D call TRBD1 (5 bases). The CDR3 contains 14 residues. CDR1 SEHNR and CDR2 FQNEAQ come from the germline V gene (reference sequence). Trimming shortened V by 3 bases and J by 4 bases, and 12 bases separated the two germline ends. The CDR3: CASSFGGATYGYTF. CDR3 in DNA: TGTGCCAGCAGCTTTGGAGGGGCCACCTATGGCTACACCTTC.

This clonotype was counted a few times. The rearrangement links TRBV7-9 to TRBJ1-1, with 7 bases that match TRBD1. The V gene end was trimmed by 3 bases and the J gene end by 8 bases; junction bases not matched to a gene: 9. Germline CDR1 SEHNR, CDR2 FQNEAQ (reference sequence). This CDR3 has 14 amino acids. In nucleotides, the CDR3 is TGTGCCAGCAGCTTGCGGACAGGCCGGGCCGAAGCTTTCTTT. This sequence encodes CASSLRTGRAEAFF.

In its sample, this clonotype was seen many times. The V and J genes are TRBV3-1 and TRBJ1-1, with unresolved D. Germline V gives CDR1 LGHDT, CDR2 YNNKEL (reference sequence). The CDR3 has 12 amino acids. V dropped 4 bases and J dropped 11 bases, with 14 bases sitting between them. For the CDR3, the DNA is TGTGCCAGCAGCCCTGAGGCAGGTGGGGCTTTCTTT. This sequence encodes CASSPEAGGAFF.

This clonotype was seen at least ten times. This sequence joins TRBV30 and TRBJ2-7, with 9 bases matching TRBD1. V lost 0 bases to trimming and J lost 6 bases; unmatched junction nucleotides: 6. The CDR3 runs 14 residues. CDR1 GTSNPN and CDR2 SVGIG come from the germline V gene (reference sequence). The CDR3 spells CAWSVGGQGPEQYF. CDR3 nucleotide sequence: TGTGCCTGGAGTGTAGGCGGACAGGGGCCCGAGCAGTACTTC.

This sequence joins TRBV20-1 and TRBJ2-1; 10 bases match TRBD2. The CDR3 totals 15 residues. V trimming: 1 base; J trimming: 4 bases; junction bases outside the gene matches: 4. Germline V gives CDR1 DFQATT, CDR2 SNEGSKA (reference sequence). The CDR3 DNA reads as TGCAGTGCTAGAGGGACTAGCGGAAAATACAATGAGCAGTTCTTC. This sequence encodes CSARGTSGKYNEQFF.

This clonotype was seen ten or more times. This chain links TRBV12-3 or TRBV12-4 with TRBJ1-5; D gene uncertain. Trimming took 6 bases from V and 4 from J, leaving 10 bases between them. There are 13 residues in the CDR3. The CDR3 DNA reads TGTGCCAGCAGGATCGGACGGAATCAGCCCCAGCATTTT. This gives the protein CASRIGRNQPQHF.

This clonotype was counted only a few times. This sequence joins TRBV7-9 and TRBJ2-7; D is ambiguous. The germline CDR1 and CDR2 sequences are SEHNR and FQNEAQ (reference sequence). V lost 5 bases and J lost 0, with 14 bases in between. This CDR3 is built from 15 residues. The CDR3 spells CASSPPGTHSYEQYF. CDR3 nucleotides: TGTGCCAGCAGCCCCCCCGGAACACACTCCTACGAGCAGTACTTC.

This clonotype was seen ten or more times. The chain links TRBV28 to TRBJ2-7; the match to TRBD2 covers 15 bases. Trimming cost V 3 bases and J 5 bases; bases outside gene matches: 2. Germline CDR1 is MDHEN and CDR2 is SYDVKM. The CDR3 spans 15 residues. In nucleotides, the CDR3 is TGTGCCAGCAGTTTGGGACTAGCGGGAGGACACGAGCAGTACTTC. Amino acid sequence: CASSLGLAGGHEQYF. Based on the CDR3 plus reference TRBV28 and TRBJ2-7, the full variable domain is DVKVTQSSRYLVKRTGEKVFLECVQDMDHENMFWYRQDPGLGLRLIYFSYDVKMKEKGDIPEGYSVSREKKERFSLILESASTNQTSMYLCASSLGLAGGHEQYFGPGTRLTVT.

This chain joins TRBV12-3 or TRBV12-4 and TRBJ1-1, with 9 bases matching TRBD1. The CDR3 runs 16 residues. Trimming cost V 2 bases and J 1 base; bases outside gene matches: 5. The CDR3 is CASSLPGQGPNTEAFF. The CDR3 nucleotides are TGTGCCAGCAGTTTACCCGGACAGGGGCCGAACACTGAAGCTTTCTTT.

This clonotype was counted many times. DNA for the CDR3: TGCAGTGCTAGATATGCGGGAGACATTCAGTACTTC. Its protein is CSARYAGDIQYF. The gene calls are TRBV20-1 and TRBJ2-4, with 7 bases aligning to TRBD2. In germline, CDR1 is DFQATT, CDR2 SNEGSKA (reference sequence). Trimming removed 2 bases from V and 8 bases from J; junction bases left unmatched: 3. The CDR3 spans 12 residues.

The rearrangement links TRBV4-2 to TRBJ2-1; no definite D call. The ends were cut back, 0 bases at V and 5 bases at J, with 5 bases in the middle. The CDR3 loop spans 13 amino acids. The germline gives CDR1 LGHNA, CDR2 YNFKEQ. The CDR3 bases are TGTGCCAGCAGCCAAGACGCCAACAATGAGCAGTTCTTC. Protein sequence: CASSQDANNEQFF.

This clonotype was counted many times. The rearrangement joins TRBV5-1 to TRBJ1-1, with D perhaps TRBD1 (6 bases). The CDR3 length is 13 residues. Germline V gene data show CDR1 as SGHRS and CDR2 as YFSETQ. The V end lost 3 bases, the J end lost 2 bases, and 8 bases lay between the germline ends. The CDR3 DNA reads as TGCGCCAGCAGCTGGGGGACAAACACTGAAGCTTTCTTT. Protein sequence: CASSWGTNTEAFF.